This TCR beta chain comes out of a study of T cells expressing NK-cell markers (TCRdb year 2020). Regarding the research as a whole: In sorted CD3+CD56+NKG2C+, CD3+CD56+NKG2C- and CD3+CD56-NKG2C+ T-cell subsets from 7 to 9 donors, TCR beta-chain repertoires were profiled. Among the eight sequenced donors, only one was HCMV-seronegative, while the other seven were HCMV-seropositive. The eight sequenced donors were randomly selected healthy volunteers, three men and five women. Illumina HiSeq 2000/2500, MiSeq or NextSeq was used to sequence libraries as 2 x 150 bp reads.

Spanning cysteine to phenylalanine, the CDR3 consists of 16 amino acids. DNA is not on record. Looking up the germline V gene yields CDR1 SGHAT and CDR2 FQNNGV. Turning to this clonotype: Its antigen is not yet known.

Sequenced using an Illumina HiSeq 2000. 5'RACE template switching, by which a universal primer site and unique molecular identifiers were added, was used to make TCR beta cDNA libraries. cDNA synthesis was primed from the TCR beta constant segment and was followed by two successive PCR amplification steps. As for the authors' bioinformatics: MIGEC was used to demultiplex reads and group reads by UMI, and MiTCR was used to assemble and quantify clonotypes. To exclude erroneous sequences, only TCR cDNA sequences supported by at least two reads were retained. The tcR package was used for downstream repertoire analysis, and clonotypes were matched across fractions by CDR3 nucleotide sequence plus V segment. VDJmatch was used to annotate antigen specificity against VDJdb, with one amino acid substitution allowed in CDR3. TCRdb reprocessed the reads, reporting each CDR3 protein sequence once and no DNA. None of the V and J calls come from the authors' own analysis; TCRdb made them. The sample's records list about 550,000 distinct CDR3 sequences. The ten largest clones add up to 3% to 4.5% of the sample.

A commercial ELISA kit detecting HCMV-specific IgG in serum was used to determine HCMV serostatus. Peripheral blood mononuclear cells were isolated from blood by Ficoll density gradient centrifugation. Beyond this particular receptor, the publication reports: It remained unclear whether the expanded NKG2C-expressing T cell clones were specific for HCMV antigens. Those dominant clonotypes were again the most abundant among CD3+CD56-NKG2C+ cells in a handful of donors, at roughly 25-65%. In roughly 6 donors, the dominant CD3+CD56+NKG2C+ clonotypes were found to rank among the top 10 CD8+ clonotypes and to make up about 1.0-7.5% of CD8+ T cells.

The TCR originated in a man between 18 and 29 years old in good health. Donor details come from another sample of the same person, matched by shared clones. The sample comprised blood T cells: a sorted CD56 or NKG2C T cell subset, CD4+ or CD8+ T cells, or bulk PBMC T cells (not recorded which). The chain joins TRBV11-2 to TRBJ2-1; without DNA, the TCRdb call of TRBD1 cannot be checked. For the CDR3, the sequence is CASRPGQVSSYNEQFF. With the portions outside the CDR3 filled from the reference TRBV11-2 and TRBJ2-1 genes, the complete variable region becomes EAGVAQSPRYKIIEKRQSVAFWCNPISGHATLYWYQQILGQGPKLLIQFQNNGVVDDSQLPKDRFSAERLKGVDSTLKIQPAKLEDSAVYLCASRPGQVSSYNEQFFGPGTRLTVL.